The 17 T cell receptor beta chains below all came from one sample that was sequenced in a study of blood T cell repertoires in COVID-19. The table came from immunoSEQ multiplex PCR; TCRdb's copy has only in-frame clones and leaves some out. The sample includes about 50,000 clones, 85% to 95% of them seen just once. The sequenced material came from peripheral blood. The receptor source for this set is a woman of 80 years or more with acute or convalescent COVID-19.

The chain couples TRBV5-5 to TRBJ2-1; 8 bases map to TRBD1. J gave up 4 bases and V 4 bases, and 7 bases lay outside the gene matches. CDR1 SGHKS and CDR2 YYEKEE come from the germline V gene (reference sequence). The CDR3 has 15 amino acids. The CDR3 here is CASSGGTGEYNEQFF. For the CDR3, the DNA is TGTGCCAGCAGCGGGGGGACAGGCGAATACAATGAGCAGTTCTTC. Together with reference TRBV5-5 and TRBJ2-1, the CDR3 gives the full variable domain: DAGVTQSPTHLIKTRGQQVTLRCSPISGHKSVSWYQQVLGQGPQFIFQYYEKEERGRGNFPDRFSARQFPNYSSELNVNALLLGDSALYLCASSGGTGEYNEQFFGPGTRLTVL.

The J gene is TRBJ1-2, the V gene TRBV6-1; 12 nucleotides match TRBD1. The CDR3 extends over 17 amino acids. Germline CDR1 reads MNHNS; CDR2 reads SASEGT. V was clipped by 4 bases and J by 6 bases; unmatched bases: 12. CDR3 residues: CASSAAGTGGEINGYTF. CDR3 DNA sequence: TGTGCCAGCAGTGCAGCGGGGACAGGGGGCGAAATTAATGGCTACACCTTC.

This clone has a single count. The chain has TRBV6-1 and TRBJ2-1; 8 bases line up with TRBD1. Germline values: CDR1 MNHNS, CDR2 SASEGT. Trimming at V came to 3 bases and at J to 4 bases, leaving 8 bases not matched to a gene. CDR3 length equals 16 residues. The CDR3 nucleotides read TGTGCCAGCAGTGATATTCTCGGGACAGGATACAATGAGCAGTTCTTC. This gives the protein CASSDILGTGYNEQFF.

The genes are TRBV30 and TRBJ2-2; TRBD1 matches at 7 bases. Germline CDR1 is GTSNPN and CDR2 is SVGIG (reference sequence). This CDR3 has 13 residues. J lost 6 bases, V lost 6 bases, and 7 bases had no gene match. CDR3 residues: CACTGDIPGELFF. The CDR3 DNA is TGTGCCTGTACAGGGGATATCCCCGGGGAGCTGTTTTTT.

Here the CDR3 reads CASSLGAVGEQYF. The DNA for the CDR3 is TGTGCCAGCAGCTTGGGGGCGGTGGGCGAGCAGTACTTC. The chain combines TRBV7-9 with TRBJ2-7, with D possibly matching TRBD1 (6 bases). V was shortened by 3 bases and J by 6 bases, with 12 bases between the two germline ends. The germline V gene encodes CDR1 SEHNR and CDR2 FQNEAQ (reference sequence). This CDR3 is built from 13 residues.

The V call is TRBV5-1, the J call TRBJ2-3; perhaps TRBD2 as D (5 bases). The length of the CDR3 is 15 residues. Trimming left V 5 bases short and J 5 bases short, with 18 bases between. Per germline, CDR1 SGHRS and CDR2 YFSETQ. The CDR3 DNA follows: TGCGCCAGCAGTTTCGGACCCGCGGGTGGAGATACGCAGTATTTT. As protein: CASSFGPAGGDTQYF. The whole variable domain, remainder taken from reference TRBV5-1 and TRBJ2-3, is KAGVTQTPRYLIKTRGQQVTLSCSPISGHRSVSWYQQTPGQGLQFLFEYFSETQRNKGNFPGRFSGRQFSNSRSEMNVSTLELGDSALYLCASSFGPAGGDTQYFGPGTRLTVL.

The CDR3 coding sequence is TGCAGCGTTGAATGGGACAGGAACAATGAGCAGTTCTTC. Encoded protein: CSVEWDRNNEQFF. The chain links TRBV29-1 to TRBJ2-1, with 8 bases that match TRBD1. This CDR3 is built from 13 residues. Germline CDR1 SQVTM, CDR2 ANQGSEA. The V and J ends lost 2 bases and 5 bases, in that order; junction bases with no gene match: 2.

The rearrangement joins TRBV5-1 to TRBJ1-1; 7 bases are shared with TRBD1. The CDR3 sequence is 18 residues long. V was clipped by 0 bases and J by 2 bases; unmatched bases: 13. Germline V CDR1 and CDR2: SGHRS, YFSETQ. The CDR3 loop reads CASSLGQNRGRINTEAFF. For the CDR3, the DNA is TGCGCCAGCAGCTTGGGCCAAAACAGGGGCAGAATAAACACTGAAGCTTTCTTT.

This chain uses TRBV7-2 with TRBJ2-1, with TRBD2 matching over 9 bases. With V trimmed by 5 bases and J by 8 bases, 7 bases remained unmatched. This CDR3 is built from 14 residues. Germline V gene data show CDR1 as SGHTA and CDR2 as FQGNSA. CDR3 amino acids: CASSPTSGNYEQFF. DNA of the CDR3: TGTGCCAGCAGCCCGACTAGCGGTAACTATGAGCAGTTCTTC.

The chain joins TRBV7-8 to TRBJ1-2; a weak D match, TRBD1 (5 bases). The CDR3 spans 15 residues. V gave up 4 bases and J gave up 0 bases, with 12 bases separating them. Per germline, CDR1 SGHVS and CDR2 FQNEAQ. The chain's CDR3 is CASSSQGLPNYGYTF. The DNA for the CDR3 is TGTGCCAGCAGCTCCCAGGGTCTGCCTAACTATGGCTACACCTTC.

This clone was observed once. V is TRBV21-1 and J is TRBJ1-6; the table's D call of TRBD1 was not tested on the DNA. TRBV21-1 is described as a pseudogene. CDR3 length: 17 residues. CDR3 sequence reads: CASSKYRTGLDNSPLHF. CDR3 DNA: TGTGCCAGCAGCAAATACAGGACAGGGCTCGATAATTCACCCCTCCACTTT.

This chain connects TRBV28 to TRBJ2-1; 8 positions agree with TRBD1. This CDR3 has 16 amino acids. The germline CDR1 and CDR2 sequences are MDHEN and SYDVKM. The ends lost 1 base at V and 7 bases at J; junction bases unmatched: 9. The CDR3 region has the DNA TGTGCCAGCAGTTTATTCGCCAGGGGGCGAGGTAATGAGCAGTTCTTC. Its translation: CASSLFARGRGNEQFF.

The chain is built from TRBV29-1 and TRBJ2-4; 8 nucleotides align to TRBD1. The CDR3 totals 16 residues. Per germline, CDR1 SQVTM and CDR2 ANQGSEA. With V trimmed by 1 base and J by 8 bases, 13 bases remained unmatched. CDR3 region: CSVEVDREVGWHIQYF. The CDR3 DNA reads as TGCAGCGTTGAAGTGGACAGGGAAGTTGGTTGGCACATTCAGTACTTC.

The chain combines TRBV7-2 with TRBJ1-1; tentatively, D is TRBD1 (5 bases). CDR3 length equals 13 residues. Germline V gives CDR1 SGHTA, CDR2 FQGNSA. V was clipped by 5 bases and J by 3 bases, with 10 bases between them. In nucleotides, the CDR3 is TGTGCCAGCAGCCCGACAGCTGACACTGAAGCTTTCTTT. Its translation is CASSPTADTEAFF.

This chain joins TRBV18 and TRBJ2-7; TRBD2 matches 9 bases. The V and J ends lost 4 bases and 6 bases, in that order; junction bases with no gene match: 7. Germline CDR1 KGHSH, CDR2 LQKENI. The CDR3 runs 14 residues. The CDR3 loop reads CASSLAGLAGEQYF. As DNA, the CDR3 is TGTGCCAGCTCACTAGCGGGACTAGCAGGCGAGCAGTACTTC.

The gene calls are TRBV5-6 and TRBJ2-7, with 7 nucleotides matching TRBD1. Germline V gene lookup returns CDR1 SGHDT and CDR2 YYEEEE. The CDR3 sequence is 15 residues long. With V trimmed by 5 bases and J by 3 bases, 11 bases remained unmatched. CDR3 DNA sequence: TGTGCCAGCAGGGAGACAGGGCTATCCCTCTACGAGCAGTACTTC. Its translation is CASRETGLSLYEQYF.

This chain uses TRBV9 with TRBJ2-2; 7 nucleotides line up with TRBD2. The V segment lost 4 bases and the J segment 1 base; nucleotides outside the gene matches: 7. CDR1 and CDR2 (germline): SGDLS, YYNGEE. This CDR3 region has 16 residues. Here the CDR3 reads CASSPRTRQNTGELFF. For the CDR3, the DNA is TGTGCCAGCAGCCCCCGGACTAGGCAGAACACCGGGGAGCTGTTTTTT.